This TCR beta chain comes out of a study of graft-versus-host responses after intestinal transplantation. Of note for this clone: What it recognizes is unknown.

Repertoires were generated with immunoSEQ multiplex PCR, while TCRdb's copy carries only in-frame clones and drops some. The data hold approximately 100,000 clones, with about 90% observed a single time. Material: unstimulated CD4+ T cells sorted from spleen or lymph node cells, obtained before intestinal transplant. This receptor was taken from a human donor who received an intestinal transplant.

The CDR3 region is CASKRVAGNQPQHF. CDR3 DNA: TGTGCCAGCAAACGTGTGGCAGGTAATCAGCCCCAGCATTTT. V usage is TRBV2 and J usage is TRBJ1-5; D is ambiguous. This CDR3 region has 14 residues. Germline values: CDR1 SNHLY, CDR2 FYNNEI. V lost 7 bases and J lost 4, with 14 bases in between.